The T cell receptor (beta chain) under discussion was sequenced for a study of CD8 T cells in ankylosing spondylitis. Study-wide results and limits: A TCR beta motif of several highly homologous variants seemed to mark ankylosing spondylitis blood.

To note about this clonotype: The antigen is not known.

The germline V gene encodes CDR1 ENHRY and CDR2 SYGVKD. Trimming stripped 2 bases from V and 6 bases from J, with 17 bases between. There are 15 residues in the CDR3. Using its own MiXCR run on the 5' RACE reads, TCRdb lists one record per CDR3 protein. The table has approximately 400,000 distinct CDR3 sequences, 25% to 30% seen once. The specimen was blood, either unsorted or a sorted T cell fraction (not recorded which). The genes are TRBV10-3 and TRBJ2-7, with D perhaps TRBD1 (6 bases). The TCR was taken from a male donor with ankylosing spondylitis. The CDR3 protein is CAISEHQDSPSEQYV. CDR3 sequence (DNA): TGTGCCATCAGTGAGCACCAGGACAGCCCAAGCGAGCAGTACGTC.